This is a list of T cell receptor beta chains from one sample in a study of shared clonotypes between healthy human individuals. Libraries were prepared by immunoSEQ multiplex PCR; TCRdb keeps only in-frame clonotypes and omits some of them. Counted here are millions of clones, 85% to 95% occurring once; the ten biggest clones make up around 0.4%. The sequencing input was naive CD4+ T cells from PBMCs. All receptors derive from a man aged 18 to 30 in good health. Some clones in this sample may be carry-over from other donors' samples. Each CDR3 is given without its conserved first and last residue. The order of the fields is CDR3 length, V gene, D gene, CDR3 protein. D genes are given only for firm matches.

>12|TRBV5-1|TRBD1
ASQPGQGPNEQF
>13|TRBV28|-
ASSSWGGRNDGYT
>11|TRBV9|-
ASSIGDQETQY
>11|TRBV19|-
ATSPRGNYGYT
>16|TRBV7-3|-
ASSLTGGISPVTGELF
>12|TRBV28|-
ASKGGGVSYEQY
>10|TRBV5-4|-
ASTRTGDEQF
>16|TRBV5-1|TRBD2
ASHQGLAGGSSYNEQF
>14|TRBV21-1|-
ASGGPRTLESYEQY
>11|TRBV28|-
ASSLEGLETQY
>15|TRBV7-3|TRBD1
ASSLAPGQGGTDTQY
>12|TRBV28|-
ASMKGWGNQPQH
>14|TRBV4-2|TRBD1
ASSRNDRDPYNEQF
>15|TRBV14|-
ASSQWLQGGIYTEAF
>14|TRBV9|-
ASSLMTGLEADTQY
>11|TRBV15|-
ATSLGGGQPQH
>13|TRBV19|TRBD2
ASSARTSGRFEQY
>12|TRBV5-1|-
ASSRNREADGYT
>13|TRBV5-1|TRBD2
ASSRLAGERNEQF
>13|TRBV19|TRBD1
ARTPGQGPSGELF
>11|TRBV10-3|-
AVEGVRNTEAF
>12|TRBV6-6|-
ASSPTAGAQPQH
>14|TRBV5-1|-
ASKPEGGRVVYEQY
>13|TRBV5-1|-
ASSRETRNTGELF
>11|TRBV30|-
AWSVLVEYEQY
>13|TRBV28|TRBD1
ASSLGGGTNEKLF
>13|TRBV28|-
ASKIRVRLDQPQH
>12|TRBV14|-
ASQPLANTGELF
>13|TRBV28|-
ASSLVGQAENEQY
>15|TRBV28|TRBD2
ASSLLGLAGGKETQY
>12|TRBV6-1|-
ASSERLIQETQY
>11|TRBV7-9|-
ASSDRNTGELF
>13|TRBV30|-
AWYPGLLMNTEAF
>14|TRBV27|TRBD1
ASSLLRTGEDTEAF
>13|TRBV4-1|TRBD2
ASSHNLAGTYEQY
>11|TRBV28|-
ASTSRPGEKLF
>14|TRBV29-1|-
SALTGDLLITGELF
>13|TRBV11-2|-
ASILGRGLSYEQY
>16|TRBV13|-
ASRQRGWGKDGTGELF
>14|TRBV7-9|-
ASSFPAEAFTDTQY
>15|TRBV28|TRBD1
ASSSLWAGAGGLEAF